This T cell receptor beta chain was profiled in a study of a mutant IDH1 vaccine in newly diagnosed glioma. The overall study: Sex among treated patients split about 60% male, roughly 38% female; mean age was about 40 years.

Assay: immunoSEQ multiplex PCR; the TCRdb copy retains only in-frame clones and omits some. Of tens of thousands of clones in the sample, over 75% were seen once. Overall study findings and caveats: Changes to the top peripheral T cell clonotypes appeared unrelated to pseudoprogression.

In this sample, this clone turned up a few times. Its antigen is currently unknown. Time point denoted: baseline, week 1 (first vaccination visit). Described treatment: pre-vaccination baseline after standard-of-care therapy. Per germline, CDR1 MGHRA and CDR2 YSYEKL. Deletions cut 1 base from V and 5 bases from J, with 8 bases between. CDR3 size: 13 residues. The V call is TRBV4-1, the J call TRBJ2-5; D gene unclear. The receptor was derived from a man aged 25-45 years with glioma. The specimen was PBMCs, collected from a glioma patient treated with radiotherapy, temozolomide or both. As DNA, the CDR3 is TGCGCCAGCAGCCAAGGACCGCAGGAGACCCAGTACTTC. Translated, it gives CASSQGPQETQYF.